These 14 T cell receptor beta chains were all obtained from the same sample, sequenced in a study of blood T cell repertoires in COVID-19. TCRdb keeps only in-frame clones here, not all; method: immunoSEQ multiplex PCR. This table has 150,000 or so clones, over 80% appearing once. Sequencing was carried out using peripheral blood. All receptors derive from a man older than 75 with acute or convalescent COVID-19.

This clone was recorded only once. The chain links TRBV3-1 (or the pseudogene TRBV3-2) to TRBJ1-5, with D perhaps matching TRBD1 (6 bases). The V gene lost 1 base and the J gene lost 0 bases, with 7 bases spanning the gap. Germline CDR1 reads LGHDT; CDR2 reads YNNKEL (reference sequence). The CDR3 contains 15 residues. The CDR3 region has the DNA TGTGCCAGCAGCCAAGGGACAGCTAGCAATCAGCCCCAGCATTTT. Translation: CASSQGTASNQPQHF.

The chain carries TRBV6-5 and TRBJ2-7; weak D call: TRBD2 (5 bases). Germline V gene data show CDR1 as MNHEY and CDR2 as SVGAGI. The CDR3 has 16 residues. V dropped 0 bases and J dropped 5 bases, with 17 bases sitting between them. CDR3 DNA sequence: TGTGCCAGCAGTTACTCCTTACCCGCGGGTATGGACGAGCAGTACTTC. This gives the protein CASSYSLPAGMDEQYF.

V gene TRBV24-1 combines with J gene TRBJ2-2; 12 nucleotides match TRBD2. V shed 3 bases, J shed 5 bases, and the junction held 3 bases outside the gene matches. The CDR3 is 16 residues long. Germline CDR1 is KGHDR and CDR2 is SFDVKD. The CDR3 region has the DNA TGTGCCACCAGTGATCCAGGACTAGCGGGGACCGGGGAGCTGTTTTTT. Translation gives CATSDPGLAGTGELFF.

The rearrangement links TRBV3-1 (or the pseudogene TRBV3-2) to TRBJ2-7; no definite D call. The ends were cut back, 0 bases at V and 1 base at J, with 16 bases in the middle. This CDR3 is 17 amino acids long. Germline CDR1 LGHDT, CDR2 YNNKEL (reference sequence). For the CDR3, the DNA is TGTGCCAGCAGCCAAGAAGGAAGGCGGTCCCCTTCCTACGAGCAGTACTTC. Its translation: CASSQEGRRSPSYEQYF.

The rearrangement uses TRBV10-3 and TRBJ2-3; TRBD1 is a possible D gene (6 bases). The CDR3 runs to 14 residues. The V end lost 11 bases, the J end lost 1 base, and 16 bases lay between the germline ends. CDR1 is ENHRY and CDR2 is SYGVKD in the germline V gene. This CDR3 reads CASNRDIGTDTQYF. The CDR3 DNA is TGTGCCTCAAACCGGGACATAGGCACAGATACGCAGTATTTT.

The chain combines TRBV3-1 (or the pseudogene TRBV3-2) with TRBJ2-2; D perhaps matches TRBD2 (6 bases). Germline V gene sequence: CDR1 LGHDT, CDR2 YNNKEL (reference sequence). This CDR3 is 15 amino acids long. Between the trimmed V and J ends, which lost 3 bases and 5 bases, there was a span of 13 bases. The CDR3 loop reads CASSHLAGRTGELFF. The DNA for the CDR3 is TGTGCCAGCAGCCATCTCGCGGGGAGGACCGGGGAGCTGTTTTTT.

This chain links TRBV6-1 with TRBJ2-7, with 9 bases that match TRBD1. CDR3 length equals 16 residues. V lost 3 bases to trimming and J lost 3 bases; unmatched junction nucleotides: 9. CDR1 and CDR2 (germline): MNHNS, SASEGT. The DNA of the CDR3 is TGTGCCAGCAGTGAGTGGGGACAGGGTTTGTACTACGAGCAGTACTTC. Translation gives CASSEWGQGLYYEQYF.

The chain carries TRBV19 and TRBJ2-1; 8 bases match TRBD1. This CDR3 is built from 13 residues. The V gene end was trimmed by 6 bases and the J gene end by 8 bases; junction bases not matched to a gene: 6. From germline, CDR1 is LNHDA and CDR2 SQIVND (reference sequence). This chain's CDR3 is CASSTAGGYEQFF. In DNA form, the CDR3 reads TGTGCCAGTAGCACTGCAGGGGGCTATGAGCAGTTCTTC.

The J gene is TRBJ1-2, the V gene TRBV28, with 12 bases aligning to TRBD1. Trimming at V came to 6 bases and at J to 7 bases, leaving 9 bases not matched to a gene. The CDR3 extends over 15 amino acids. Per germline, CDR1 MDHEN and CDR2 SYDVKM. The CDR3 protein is CASRPHGTGGVGYTF. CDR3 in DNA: TGTGCCAGCAGACCCCACGGGACAGGGGGCGTTGGCTACACCTTC.

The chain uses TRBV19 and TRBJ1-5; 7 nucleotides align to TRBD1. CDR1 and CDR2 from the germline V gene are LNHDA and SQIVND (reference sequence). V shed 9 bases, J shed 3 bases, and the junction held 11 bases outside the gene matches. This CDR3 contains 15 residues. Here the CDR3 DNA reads TGTGCCAGCAGAAGACAGGGTTTCATCAATCAGCCCCAGCATTTT. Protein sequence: CASRRQGFINQPQHF.

CDR3 protein: CASSQSGASNQPQHF. The CDR3 DNA is TGTGCCAGCAGCCAATCAGGGGCCAGCAATCAGCCCCAGCATTTT. The chain couples TRBV3-1 (or the pseudogene TRBV3-2) to TRBJ1-5; D may be TRBD1 (6 bases). CDR3 length: 15 residues. The V gene lost 2 bases and the J gene lost 1 base, with 9 bases spanning the gap. Per germline, CDR1 LGHDT and CDR2 YNNKEL (reference sequence).

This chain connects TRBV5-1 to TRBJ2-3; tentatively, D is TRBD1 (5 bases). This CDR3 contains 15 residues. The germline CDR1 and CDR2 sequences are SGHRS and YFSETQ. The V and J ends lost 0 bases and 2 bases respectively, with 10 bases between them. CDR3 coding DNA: TGCGCCAGCAGCTTGGGACAGTTTCCCACAGATACGCAGTATTTT. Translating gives CASSLGQFPTDTQYF.

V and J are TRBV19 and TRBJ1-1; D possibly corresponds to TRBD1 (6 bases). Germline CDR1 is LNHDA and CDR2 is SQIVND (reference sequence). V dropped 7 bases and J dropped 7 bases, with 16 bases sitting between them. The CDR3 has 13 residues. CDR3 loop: CASKRGRVSEAFF. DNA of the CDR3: TGTGCCAGTAAGAGGGGGAGGGTGAGTGAAGCTTTCTTT. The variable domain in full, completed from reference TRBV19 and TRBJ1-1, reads DGGITQSPKYLFRKEGQNVTLSCEQNLNHDAMYWYRQDPGQGLRLIYYSQIVNDFQKGDIAEGYSVSREKKESFPLTVTSAQKNPTAFYLCASKRGRVSEAFFGQGTRLTVV.

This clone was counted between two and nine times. The CDR3 sequence is CASSDRGASTDTQYF. The CDR3 DNA reads TGTGCCAGCAGTGACCGGGGGGCTAGCACAGATACGCAGTATTTT. V gene TRBV6-4 combines with J gene TRBJ2-3; possible D gene TRBD2, 7 bases. The CDR3 covers 15 residues. Per germline, CDR1 MRHNA and CDR2 SNTAGT. Trimming pared 2 bases from V and 0 bases from J, leaving 9 bases between.